The present T cell receptor (beta chain) was sequenced within a study of T cell repertoires in cytomegalovirus infection. At the level of the study: CMV epitopes in the study were HLA-C-restricted (recently identified) and HLA-B-restricted (well studied). TCR beta signatures that were public indicated CMV infection and matching HLA type. Broader study findings: HLA-C-restricted, CMV-specific TCR beta clonotypes were dominant ex vivo.

CDR1 and CDR2 from the germline V gene are SGHTA and FQGNSA. V lost 3 bases, J lost 9 bases, and 9 bases lay in between. The CDR3 covers 11 residues. MiXCR was run by TCRdb on the reads, yielding one entry per CDR3 protein. The sample yields around 430,000 distinct CDR3 sequences, roughly 46% seen once. About this clonotype: As yet, its antigen is unknown.

The genes are TRBV7-2 and TRBJ2-7; no clear D. Sequences were derived from cultured PBMCs, sampled from culture after CMV antigen stimulation. The sequence came from a human donor in good health (CMV status not recorded). Some clones in this sample may be carry-over from other donors' samples. The CDR3 sequence: CASSLSTRQYF. The CDR3 region has the DNA TGTGCCAGCAGCTTGAGTACGAGGCAGTACTTC.